The TCR beta chain described here comes from a study of CD8 T cells in ankylosing spondylitis. Study-level results: There was a TCR beta motif, made of several highly homologous variants, that appeared characteristic of ankylosing spondylitis blood. Previous work reported some of these motif variants in the synovial fluid and blood of reactive arthritis.

With 7 bases removed from V and 5 bases from J, the gap between germline ends came to 10 bases. The CDR3 runs 12 residues. CDR1 and CDR2 (germline): SNHLY, FYNNEI. TCRdb reanalysed the 5' RACE reads using MiXCR and keeps one entry per CDR3 protein. The top ten hold about 6.5% of the sample, which has about 540,000 distinct CDR3 sequences, about 13% seen once. This clonotype occurred a few times. Its antigen is unidentified. Sequencing input: blood, either unsorted or a sorted T cell fraction (not recorded which). The chain joins TRBV2 to TRBJ2-3; D uncertain. The sequence derives from a male donor with ankylosing spondylitis. CDR3 sequence (DNA): TGTGCCAGCAACCCCGACCTAGATACGCAGTATTTT. Protein sequence: CASNPDLDTQYF.